A selection of T cell receptor beta chains follows, all from one sample in a study of shared clonotypes between healthy human individuals. Sequenced by immunoSEQ multiplex PCR; TCRdb stores in-frame clones only, minus some. In the table there are millions of clones, approximately 94% of which are singletons. The sample comprised naive CD8+ T cells sorted from blood. The receptors come from a man younger than 35 in good health. The CDR3 runs from the conserved cysteine through the conserved F or W. Each record gives: V gene, CDR3 length, D gene, J gene, clone size, CDR3 DNA, CDR3 protein. The D gene is left open where the match is weak. Clone size appears in some rows only: once, few, many, or a class for an expanded clone.

v_gene: TRBV27; len: 13; d_gene: TRBD2; j_gene: TRBJ2-3; abundance: NA; CDR3nt: TGTGCCAGCAGCTGGGGGGGAACAGATACGCAGTATTTT; CDR3aa: CASSWGGTDTQYF
v_gene: TRBV20-1; len: 11; d_gene: NA; j_gene: TRBJ1-1; abundance: few; CDR3nt: TGCAGTGCTAGCCCCGTGGCTGAAGCTTCCTTT; CDR3aa: CSASPVAEASF
v_gene: TRBV6-5; len: 13; d_gene: NA; j_gene: TRBJ2-7; abundance: few; CDR3nt: TGTGCCAGCAGTTACTCGGACTCCTACGAGCAGTACTTC; CDR3aa: CASSYSDSYEQYF
v_gene: TRBV5-4; len: 11; d_gene: NA; j_gene: TRBJ1-1; abundance: NA; CDR3nt: TGTGCCAGCAGGAGCGGATATAAAGCTTTCTTT; CDR3aa: CASRSGYKAFF
v_gene: TRBV6-5; len: 13; d_gene: TRBD1; j_gene: TRBJ1-1; abundance: NA; CDR3nt: TGTGCCAGCAGCCAACAGGGGTACACTGAAGCTTTCTTT; CDR3aa: CASSQQGYTEAFF
v_gene: TRBV15; len: 16; d_gene: TRBD1; j_gene: TRBJ2-7; abundance: NA; CDR3nt: TGTGCCACCAGCAGAGATCCGGGACAGGGGCTCTACGAGCAGTACTTC; CDR3aa: CATSRDPGQGLYEQYF
v_gene: TRBV11-2; len: 12; d_gene: NA; j_gene: TRBJ1-2; abundance: NA; CDR3nt: TGTGCCAGCAGCTTAGTCCAACCGGGCTACACCTTC; CDR3aa: CASSLVQPGYTF
v_gene: TRBV27; len: 16; d_gene: TRBD2; j_gene: TRBJ2-4; abundance: NA; CDR3nt: TGTGCCAGCAGTTTTCGCGCGGGGGGGGCCAAAAACATTCAGTACTTC; CDR3aa: CASSFRAGGAKNIQYF
v_gene: TRBV7-2; len: 14; d_gene: NA; j_gene: TRBJ2-3; abundance: NA; CDR3nt: TGTGCCAGCAGCGATACAGGGTGGACAGATACGCAGTATTTT; CDR3aa: CASSDTGWTDTQYF
v_gene: TRBV14; len: 17; d_gene: TRBD1; j_gene: TRBJ1-5; abundance: NA; CDR3nt: TGTGCCAGCAGCCTCCTCAGGACAGGGGGCTTCAATCAGCCCCAGCATTTT; CDR3aa: CASSLLRTGGFNQPQHF
v_gene: TRBV25-1; len: 14; d_gene: NA; j_gene: TRBJ1-4; abundance: NA; CDR3nt: TGTGCCAGCAGTGAACTAGGGGGGTTTGAAAAACTGTTTTTT; CDR3aa: CASSELGGFEKLFF
v_gene: TRBV19; len: 14; d_gene: TRBD1; j_gene: TRBJ1-1; abundance: few; CDR3nt: TGTGCCAGTAGTATAGGGACAGGGAACACTGAAGCTTTCTTT; CDR3aa: CASSIGTGNTEAFF
v_gene: TRBV27; len: 15; d_gene: TRBD2; j_gene: TRBJ2-1; abundance: NA; CDR3nt: TGTGCCAGCAGTCCTCGGGAGGGCCCCTACAATGAGCAGTTCTTC; CDR3aa: CASSPREGPYNEQFF
v_gene: TRBV20-1; len: 11; d_gene: NA; j_gene: TRBJ2-5; abundance: NA; CDR3nt: TGCAGTGCTTTTAGGGGGGAGACCCAGTACTTC; CDR3aa: CSAFRGETQYF
v_gene: TRBV5-6; len: 14; d_gene: NA; j_gene: TRBJ2-1; abundance: NA; CDR3nt: TGTGCCAGCAGCCCTAGTACAGGGAACAATGAGCAGTTCTTC; CDR3aa: CASSPSTGNNEQFF
v_gene: TRBV6-6; len: 12; d_gene: NA; j_gene: TRBJ1-2; abundance: NA; CDR3nt: TGTGCCAGCAGTTCTGACCCTTATGGCTACACCTTC; CDR3aa: CASSSDPYGYTF
v_gene: TRBV28; len: 15; d_gene: NA; j_gene: TRBJ2-2; abundance: NA; CDR3nt: TGTGCCAGCAGTCGGGGGGCCTTGTACACCGGGGAGCTGTTTTTT; CDR3aa: CASSRGALYTGELFF
v_gene: TRBV6-5; len: 15; d_gene: NA; j_gene: TRBJ2-5; abundance: NA; CDR3nt: TGTGCCAGCACCCCAACGGGGGCATCTCAAGAGACCCAGTACTTC; CDR3aa: CASTPTGASQETQYF
v_gene: TRBV10-3; len: 13; d_gene: NA; j_gene: TRBJ1-2; abundance: NA; CDR3nt: TGTGCCATCAGTGAGCAGGGAGGCTATGGCTACACCTTC; CDR3aa: CAISEQGGYGYTF
v_gene: TRBV19; len: 14; d_gene: NA; j_gene: TRBJ2-7; abundance: once; CDR3nt: TGTGCCAGTAGTATCTCAGGACTTCTTTACGAGCAGTACTTC; CDR3aa: CASSISGLLYEQYF
v_gene: TRBV6-5; len: 14; d_gene: NA; j_gene: TRBJ2-1; abundance: NA; CDR3nt: TGTGCCAGCAGTTACTCGTCGCCGTACAATGAGCAGTTCTTC; CDR3aa: CASSYSSPYNEQFF
v_gene: TRBV4-1; len: 16; d_gene: TRBD2; j_gene: TRBJ2-1; abundance: NA; CDR3nt: TGCGCCAGCAGTTCGCCCTGGGGACTAGCGGACAATGAGCAGTTCTTC; CDR3aa: CASSSPWGLADNEQFF
v_gene: TRBV29-1; len: 11; d_gene: NA; j_gene: TRBJ2-1; abundance: NA; CDR3nt: TGCAGCGTTGAATCTGGGATTGAGCAGTTCTTC; CDR3aa: CSVESGIEQFF
v_gene: TRBV6-1; len: 16; d_gene: NA; j_gene: TRBJ2-7; abundance: NA; CDR3nt: TGTGCCAGCAGTGATCCGTGGGGTCTGAGCTCCTACGAGCAGTACTTC; CDR3aa: CASSDPWGLSSYEQYF
v_gene: TRBV7-9; len: 11; d_gene: NA; j_gene: TRBJ2-7; abundance: NA; CDR3nt: TGTGCCAGCAGCCAAACGGACGAGCAGTACTTC; CDR3aa: CASSQTDEQYF
v_gene: TRBV11-2; len: 13; d_gene: NA; j_gene: TRBJ2-7; abundance: NA; CDR3nt: TGTGCCAGCAGCCCCCTGTCGGGTTACGAGCAGTACTTC; CDR3aa: CASSPLSGYEQYF
v_gene: TRBV4-1; len: 16; d_gene: TRBD1; j_gene: TRBJ1-2; abundance: NA; CDR3nt: TGCGCCAGCAGCCACGGTAGCCCGACAGGGATCTATGGCTACACCTTC; CDR3aa: CASSHGSPTGIYGYTF
v_gene: TRBV10-3; len: 13; d_gene: NA; j_gene: TRBJ2-2; abundance: NA; CDR3nt: TGTGCCATCAGTTCGGACTGGTCCGGGGAGCTGTTTTTT; CDR3aa: CAISSDWSGELFF
v_gene: TRBV14; len: 16; d_gene: TRBD1; j_gene: TRBJ1-1; abundance: NA; CDR3nt: TGTGCCAGCAGCCAAGATAAGGGGGCGCTGAGCACTGAAGCTTTCTTT; CDR3aa: CASSQDKGALSTEAFF
v_gene: TRBV5-6; len: 15; d_gene: TRBD1; j_gene: TRBJ2-7; abundance: few; CDR3nt: TGTGCCAGCACCGACTCTGGGACAGGGGGGTACGAGCAGTACTTC; CDR3aa: CASTDSGTGGYEQYF
v_gene: TRBV6-1; len: 13; d_gene: NA; j_gene: TRBJ1-5; abundance: NA; CDR3nt: TGTGCCAGCAGTGAAATATTTACTCAGCCCCAGCATTTT; CDR3aa: CASSEIFTQPQHF
v_gene: TRBV4-3; len: 14; d_gene: NA; j_gene: TRBJ2-2; abundance: once; CDR3nt: TGCGCCAGCAGCGCCGGAACGAACACCGGGGAGCTGTTTTTT; CDR3aa: CASSAGTNTGELFF
v_gene: TRBV6-5; len: 15; d_gene: TRBD2; j_gene: TRBJ2-2; abundance: NA; CDR3nt: TGTGCCAGCAGCCTCATGGGCGGGGGCACCGGGGAGCTGTTTTTT; CDR3aa: CASSLMGGGTGELFF
v_gene: TRBV27; len: 16; d_gene: TRBD1; j_gene: TRBJ2-7; abundance: NA; CDR3nt: TGTGCCAGCAGTACAAGCCCCGGACAGGGGAAGGGGGAGCAGTACTTC; CDR3aa: CASSTSPGQGKGEQYF
v_gene: TRBV6-5; len: 15; d_gene: TRBD1; j_gene: TRBJ1-2; abundance: NA; CDR3nt: TGTGCCAGCAAATTAGGGACAGGGCACGAAGATGGCTACACCTTC; CDR3aa: CASKLGTGHEDGYTF
v_gene: TRBV28; len: 13; d_gene: NA; j_gene: TRBJ2-3; abundance: NA; CDR3nt: TGTGCCAGCAGTTTAATCGGGGCAGATACGCAGTATTTT; CDR3aa: CASSLIGADTQYF
v_gene: TRBV5-6; len: 16; d_gene: NA; j_gene: TRBJ2-1; abundance: NA; CDR3nt: TGTGCCAGCAGCTTAGGCGTAGGGGCCTCGTTCAATGAGCAGTTCTTC; CDR3aa: CASSLGVGASFNEQFF
v_gene: TRBV11-2; len: 17; d_gene: TRBD2; j_gene: TRBJ2-7; abundance: NA; CDR3nt: TGTGCCAGCAGCTTAGATGGACTAGCGGGAGGATCATACGAGCAGTACTTC; CDR3aa: CASSLDGLAGGSYEQYF
v_gene: TRBV19; len: 14; d_gene: NA; j_gene: TRBJ1-1; abundance: NA; CDR3nt: TGTGCCAGTAGAGGACATTCCGGAGGAACTGAAGCTTTCTTT; CDR3aa: CASRGHSGGTEAFF
v_gene: TRBV28; len: 15; d_gene: NA; j_gene: TRBJ1-3; abundance: NA; CDR3nt: TGTGCCAGCAGACCAGACGGAGACTCTGGAAACACCATATATTTT; CDR3aa: CASRPDGDSGNTIYF
v_gene: TRBV6-6; len: 16; d_gene: TRBD1; j_gene: TRBJ2-3; abundance: NA; CDR3nt: TGTGCCAGCAGTCCCGGACAGGGGCCAGACCAAGATACGCAGTATTTT; CDR3aa: CASSPGQGPDQDTQYF
v_gene: TRBV9; len: 14; d_gene: NA; j_gene: TRBJ2-7; abundance: few; CDR3nt: TGTGCCAGCAGCGTAGGGGGGATCTCCTACGAGCAGTACTTC; CDR3aa: CASSVGGISYEQYF
v_gene: TRBV19; len: 14; d_gene: NA; j_gene: TRBJ2-7; abundance: NA; CDR3nt: TGTGCCAGTAGCTTACTAGCCAACTCCTACGAGCAGTACTTC; CDR3aa: CASSLLANSYEQYF
v_gene: TRBV6-5; len: 14; d_gene: NA; j_gene: TRBJ2-7; abundance: NA; CDR3nt: TGTGCCAGCAGCCCGGGACTCCCCACCTACGAGCAGTACTTC; CDR3aa: CASSPGLPTYEQYF
v_gene: TRBV27; len: 10; d_gene: NA; j_gene: TRBJ2-7; abundance: NA; CDR3nt: TGTGCCAGCAGTTTATGTGAGCAGTACTTC; CDR3aa: CASSLCEQYF
v_gene: TRBV11-2; len: 19; d_gene: TRBD1; j_gene: TRBJ1-5; abundance: NA; CDR3nt: TGTGCCAGCAGCTTTCACCTGACGCTCAGGGGGTATAGCAATCAGCCCCAGCATTTT; CDR3aa: CASSFHLTLRGYSNQPQHF
v_gene: TRBV14; len: 12; d_gene: NA; j_gene: TRBJ2-5; abundance: NA; CDR3nt: TGTGCCAGCAGCCCGGTTGAGTGGGCCCAGTACTTC; CDR3aa: CASSPVEWAQYF
v_gene: TRBV7-9; len: 16; d_gene: TRBD2; j_gene: TRBJ2-1; abundance: NA; CDR3nt: TGTGCCAGCAGCTTTAGGGGCAGCGGGACTTACAATGAGCAGTTCTTC; CDR3aa: CASSFRGSGTYNEQFF
v_gene: TRBV6-5; len: 13; d_gene: NA; j_gene: TRBJ2-7; abundance: NA; CDR3nt: TGTGCCACCAGGATCGGAGCCACCTACGAGCAGTACTTC; CDR3aa: CATRIGATYEQYF
v_gene: TRBV21-1; len: 14; d_gene: NA; j_gene: TRBJ2-5; abundance: NA; CDR3nt: TGTGCCAGCAGCAATAGCGGGAGCGTTGCGGCCCAGTACTTC; CDR3aa: CASSNSGSVAAQYF
v_gene: TRBV4-1; len: 16; d_gene: NA; j_gene: TRBJ1-4; abundance: NA; CDR3nt: TGCGCCAGCAGCCAAGATCGAAACGTAGGGCTTGAAAAACTGTTTTTT; CDR3aa: CASSQDRNVGLEKLFF
v_gene: TRBV19; len: 13; d_gene: NA; j_gene: TRBJ2-7; abundance: NA; CDR3nt: TGTGCCAGTAGTATCGGTGAGGGCCGGGAGCAGTACTTC; CDR3aa: CASSIGEGREQYF
v_gene: TRBV11-2; len: 15; d_gene: TRBD2; j_gene: TRBJ2-5; abundance: NA; CDR3nt: TGTGCCAGCAGCTTGGCGGGAGGCGGGTCAGAGACCCAGTACTTC; CDR3aa: CASSLAGGGSETQYF
v_gene: TRBV7-9; len: 15; d_gene: TRBD1; j_gene: TRBJ2-3; abundance: NA; CDR3nt: TGTGCCAGCAGCCCAACAGGGGGAACCACAGATACGCAGTATTTT; CDR3aa: CASSPTGGTTDTQYF
v_gene: TRBV9; len: 15; d_gene: TRBD2; j_gene: TRBJ2-1; abundance: NA; CDR3nt: TGTGCCAGCAGCGAGGGGACTAGCGGGAGCGATGAGCAGTTCTTC; CDR3aa: CASSEGTSGSDEQFF
v_gene: TRBV7-6; len: 12; d_gene: NA; j_gene: TRBJ2-7; abundance: NA; CDR3nt: TGTGCCAGCAAACAGGGACCCTCGGAGCAGTACTTC; CDR3aa: CASKQGPSEQYF
v_gene: TRBV6-5; len: 15; d_gene: NA; j_gene: TRBJ2-2; abundance: NA; CDR3nt: TGTGCCAGCAGTTATAGTAGCGAGAACACCGGGGAGCTGTTTTTT; CDR3aa: CASSYSSENTGELFF
v_gene: TRBV27; len: 14; d_gene: NA; j_gene: TRBJ2-1; abundance: once; CDR3nt: TGTGCCAGCAGTTTATCGAGGGCGGGCAATGAGCAGTTCTTC; CDR3aa: CASSLSRAGNEQFF
v_gene: TRBV5-5; len: 15; d_gene: NA; j_gene: TRBJ2-3; abundance: NA; CDR3nt: TGTGCCAGCAGCTTACGGGGGTTTAGCACAGATACGCAGTATTTT; CDR3aa: CASSLRGFSTDTQYF